The 20 T cell receptor beta chains below come from one sample, sequenced in a study of shared clonotypes between healthy human individuals (dated by TCRdb to 2018 to 2021). The library was produced with the immunoSEQ multiplex PCR assay. This immuneACCESS table, as held by TCRdb, lists in-frame sequences with V and J called but not all clones. Of the missing ones, under half trace to an unresolved V gene in checked studies; the others have no known cause. Here the sample has about 1.5 million clones; around 98% occur a single time. The ten largest clonotypes hold approximately 0.44% of the sample. The specimen sequenced was naive CD4+ T cells sorted from blood. What this sample's cell subset or site label stands for: CD45RA+ positively selected. The receptors were gathered from a young man in good health.

The chain links TRBV18 to TRBJ2-1; 7 bases align to TRBD1. The CDR3 is 15 amino acids. Trimming at V came to 3 bases and at J to 4 bases, leaving 6 bases not matched to a gene. In germline, CDR1 is KGHSH, CDR2 LQKENI. The CDR3: CASSPDQGVYNEQFF. In DNA, the CDR3 is TGTGCCAGCTCACCGGACCAGGGGGTATACAATGAGCAGTTCTTC.

On this clone: Other DNA sequences in the sample encode the same CDR3. The V gene is TRBV7-9, the J gene TRBJ1-2; D uncertain. The CDR3 length is 11 residues. Trimming took 1 base from V and 6 from J, leaving 3 bases between them. From germline, CDR1 is SEHNR and CDR2 FQNEAQ (reference sequence). The CDR3 nucleotides read TGTGCCAGCAGCTTAGTAGATGGCTACACCTTC. Its protein is CASSLVDGYTF.

V gene TRBV18 combines with J gene TRBJ2-1, with 12 bases fitting TRBD2. Germline trimming cut 1 base from V and 12 bases from J; bases unmatched to any gene: 10. Germline V gives CDR1 KGHSH, CDR2 LQKENI. There are 16 residues in the CDR3. Written as DNA, the CDR3 is TGTGCCAGCTCACCACTTACGACTAGCGGGAGTTTTGGGCAGTTCTTC. Its protein is CASSPLTTSGSFGQFF.

The J gene is TRBJ1-1, the V gene TRBV6-5, with a tentative D call TRBD1 (5 bases). The V end was cut by 0 bases, the J end by 4 bases, with 12 bases between. The CDR3 spans 15 residues. Germline V gene lookup returns CDR1 MNHEY and CDR2 SVGAGI. This CDR3 is CASSYSSSGGTEAFF. The CDR3 coding sequence is TGTGCCAGCAGTTACTCGTCCTCGGGGGGCACTGAAGCTTTCTTT.

This clone was picked up one time. This sample also contains other DNA sequences that code for the same CDR3. V is TRBV7-3 and J is TRBJ2-3; D is ambiguous. V was clipped by 5 bases and J by 3 bases, with 9 bases between them. CDR3 length: 13 residues. Germline V CDR1 and CDR2: SGHTA, FQGTGA. The CDR3 loop reads CASSLARTDTQYF. CDR3 DNA sequence: TGTGCCAGCAGCCTCGCTCGGACAGATACGCAGTATTTT.

The chain uses TRBV5-4 and TRBJ2-2, with a weak D call TRBD2 (5 bases). There are 16 residues in the CDR3. Trimming stripped 4 bases from V and 4 bases from J, with 17 bases between. The germline V gene has CDR1 SGHNT and CDR2 YYREEE (reference sequence). DNA for the CDR3: TGTGCCAGCAGCCCAGGACCGGGAACGGGCACCGGGGAGCTGTTTTTT. Protein: CASSPGPGTGTGELFF.

This chain links TRBV7-9 with TRBJ1-1; D is ambiguous. Trimming shortened V by 4 bases and J by 7 bases, and 16 bases separated the two germline ends. This CDR3 contains 14 residues. Looked up from germline, CDR1 is SEHNR and CDR2 is FQNEAQ (reference sequence). The CDR3 nucleotides read TGTGCCAGCAGCTCGGGCCCCGGCGAGATTGAAGCTTTCTTT. It encodes CASSSGPGEIEAFF.

This sequence joins TRBV5-4 and TRBJ1-2; D unresolved. The CDR3 is made up of 15 amino acids. The V end was cut by 4 bases, the J end by 6 bases, with 19 bases between. Germline CDR1 SGHNT, CDR2 YYREEE (reference sequence). The CDR3 region is CASSHPSRAGDGYTF. Written as DNA, the CDR3 is TGTGCCAGCAGCCACCCGTCCCGGGCCGGGGATGGCTACACCTTC.

The J gene is TRBJ2-7, the V gene TRBV7-9; D not resolved. The germline V and J ends were trimmed by 1 base and 5 bases, with 18 bases remaining between them. The germline V gene has CDR1 SEHNR and CDR2 FQNEAQ (reference sequence). The CDR3 loop spans 16 amino acids. The CDR3 DNA is TGTGCCAGCAGCTTAGGCTGGTCGGCCGATAGGGACGAGCAGTACTTC. This translates into CASSLGWSADRDEQYF.

This clone is a singleton in its sample. The chain recombines TRBV5-6 with TRBJ1-2; 9 bases are a match to TRBD1. The CDR3 sequence is 15 residues long. The germline CDR1 and CDR2 sequences are SGHDT and YYEEEE. V trimming: 1 base; J trimming: 5 bases; junction bases outside the gene matches: 6. The CDR3 sequence: CASSLMTGGSYGYTF. The CDR3 region has the DNA TGTGCCAGCAGCTTGATGACAGGGGGTTCTTATGGCTACACCTTC. The full variable domain, completed using reference TRBV5-6 and TRBJ1-2, is DAGVTQSPTHLIKTRGQQVTLRCSPKSGHDTVSWYQQALGQGPQFIFQYYEEEERQRGNFPDRFSGHQFPNYSSELNVNALLLGDSALYLCASSLMTGGSYGYTFGSGTRLTVV.

This chain joins TRBV18 and TRBJ2-1, with D possibly being TRBD1 (5 bases). The V end lost 1 base, the J end lost 6 bases, and 7 bases lay between the germline ends. Germline lookup yields CDR1 KGHSH and CDR2 LQKENI. The CDR3 is 13 amino acids. The CDR3 DNA reads TGTGCCAGCTCACCACATCAGGGCAATGAGCAGTTCTTC. Amino acid sequence: CASSPHQGNEQFF.

The rearrangement uses TRBV11-2 and TRBJ1-5; no clear D gene. In germline, CDR1 is SGHAT, CDR2 FQNNGV. The CDR3 totals 13 residues. The V end lost 5 bases, the J end lost 2 bases, and 7 bases lay between the germline ends. CDR3 DNA: TGTGCCAGCAGCCCGAGCGGCAATCAGCCCCAGCATTTT. Translation: CASSPSGNQPQHF.

The chain employs TRBV7-2 and TRBJ2-7, with D perhaps matching TRBD2 (5 bases). Germline CDR1 is SGHTA and CDR2 is FQGNSA. CDR3 length equals 13 residues. V lost 5 bases and J lost 6, with 14 bases in between. The DNA for the CDR3 is TGTGCCAGCAGCCGCCCCGGGGATCGCGAGCAGTACTTC. Protein sequence: CASSRPGDREQYF. The full variable domain, with the rest looked up from reference TRBV7-2 and TRBJ2-7, is GAGVSQSPSNKVTEKGKDVELRCDPISGHTALYWYRQSLGQGLEFLIYFQGNSAPDKSGLPSDRFSAERTGGSVSTLTIQRTQQEDSAVYLCASSRPGDREQYFGPGTRLTVT.

V is TRBV5-5 and J is TRBJ1-5; D unresolved. The CDR3 contains 14 residues. CDR1 and CDR2 (germline): SGHKS, YYEKEE (reference sequence). V lost 0 bases and J lost 1, with 5 bases in between. CDR3 region: CASSLGASNQPQHF. DNA for the CDR3: TGTGCCAGCAGCTTGGGGGCGAGCAATCAGCCCCAGCATTTT.

This clone was seen once. This sample also contains other DNA sequences that code for the same CDR3. The chain joins TRBV10-1 to TRBJ2-1, with unresolved D. CDR3 length equals 12 residues. V was cut by 2 bases and J by 8 bases, with 7 bases left in between. Per germline, CDR1 WNHNN and CDR2 SYGVQD (reference sequence). CDR3 nucleotides: TGCGCCAGCAGTGAGAGTGGGGATGAGCAGTTCTTC. Amino acids: CASSESGDEQFF.

In this sample, this clone turned up once. The CDR3 protein is CARDRGNTEAFF. The CDR3 DNA is TGTGCCCGAGACAGGGGTAACACTGAAGCTTTCTTT. The rearrangement links TRBV30 to TRBJ1-1, with 8 bases identical to TRBD1. The V and J ends lost 8 bases and 2 bases, in that order; junction bases with no gene match: 4. The CDR3 consists of 12 residues. Germline CDR1 GTSNPN, CDR2 SVGIG (reference sequence).

The rearrangement links TRBV18 to TRBJ2-3; 8 bases are shared with TRBD2. Germline-derived CDR1 and CDR2 are KGHSH and LQKENI. The CDR3 has 16 amino acids. With V trimmed by 3 bases and J by 3 bases, 8 bases remained unmatched. Here the CDR3 DNA reads TGTGCCAGCTCACCGGGTTGGCGGGAGGAAACAGATACGCAGTATTTT. This encodes CASSPGWREETDTQYF.

The J gene is TRBJ2-3, the V gene TRBV7-6; 11 bases are a match to TRBD2. This CDR3 region has 17 residues. Trimming removed 4 bases from V and 6 bases from J; junction bases left unmatched: 12. In germline, CDR1 is SGHVS, CDR2 FNYEAQ. CDR3 in amino acids: CASSYRLAGSPLDTQYF. CDR3 sequence (DNA): TGTGCCAGCAGCTACCGACTAGCGGGATCCCCCTTGGATACGCAGTATTTT.

The chain uses TRBV6-1 and TRBJ1-2, with 7 bases that match TRBD1. The CDR3 is made up of 14 amino acids. The germline CDR1 and CDR2 sequences are MNHNS and SASEGT. V was pared by 6 bases and J by 8 bases, with 12 bases of the junction left unmatched. The CDR3 DNA reads TGTGCCAGCAGAGTGGGAGATAGGGGGCAAGGCTACACCTTC. Translation: CASRVGDRGQGYTF.

The CDR3 loop is CASRTTAATNEKLFF. The CDR3 DNA is TGTGCCAGCAGGACTACAGCTGCAACTAATGAAAAACTGTTTTTT. The chain employs TRBV27 and TRBJ1-4; no clear D gene. The CDR3 extends over 15 amino acids. Trimming pared 6 bases from V and 0 bases from J, leaving 11 bases between. Germline lookup yields CDR1 MNHEY and CDR2 SMNVEV (reference sequence).